This T cell receptor beta chain originates from a study of blood T cell repertoires in COVID-19. Turning to the study itself: Acute and convalescent COVID-19 specimens originated in the United States, Italy and Spain. T cells, B-cell-depleted T cells, or PBMCs provided the cDNA or gDNA that served as material.

This clone appeared a single time. Clones were sequenced by immunoSEQ multiplex PCR, and TCRdb holds only the in-frame ones, with some missing. This sample has about 140,000 clones, with over 65% found just once. This clonotype originated in a man in his forties or fifties with acute or convalescent COVID-19. The sample taken for sequencing was peripheral blood.

The CDR3 protein is CASSLGTGVGETQYF. CDR3 sequence (DNA): TGTGCCAGCAGTCTGGGGACAGGGGTTGGAGAGACCCAGTACTTC. The rearrangement links TRBV6-5 to TRBJ2-5; 10 bases align to TRBD1. This CDR3 contains 15 residues. Germline V gives CDR1 MNHEY, CDR2 SVGAGI. The J segment lost 4 bases and the V segment lost 5 bases, leaving 7 bases of the junction unmatched.